A selection of T cell receptor beta chains follows, all from one sample in a study of blood T cell repertoires in COVID-19. Method: immunoSEQ multiplex PCR; TCRdb's copy keeps in-frame clones and lacks some. The sample contains about 140,000 clones, 70% to 90% of which appear only once. Sequenced: peripheral blood. These receptors originate from a woman at least 80 years old with acute or convalescent COVID-19. CDR3s leave out the opening cysteine and the closing phenylalanine or tryptophan.

V,CDR3
TRBV5-4,ASSPLGQGPGIDTQY
TRBV18,ASSPYPTGDGSPLH
TRBV18,ASSPVSQGAGYGYT
TRBV6-6,ASSKGQGEYEQY
TRBV2,ASRTESNQPQH
TRBV5-4,ASSSYRGRNEAF
TRBV28,ASSQLAGDTGELF
TRBV6-5,ASSPLTGGEKLF
TRBV18,ASSPPTSTDTQY
TRBV4-3,ASSQEWGRGTQY
TRBV18,ASSPWSGQGLSSGNTIY
TRBV6-2/TRBV6-3,ASSGTRGQGNTEAF
TRBV4-2,ASSQDIRGTNQPQH
TRBV7-9,ASRPGVSDSPLH
TRBV5-8,ASSSGLGGYT
TRBV7-3,ASSVGQGAHMI
TRBV19,ASSIGTGGLREDEKLF
TRBV4-1,ASSSTGGGNEKLF
TRBV2,ASSRAGLDGNQPQH
TRBV7-9,ASSTREDQPQH
TRBV28,ASSQATVSYEQY
TRBV27,ASSLWGDGQMNTEAF
TRBV4-2,ASSRGQGEADTEAF